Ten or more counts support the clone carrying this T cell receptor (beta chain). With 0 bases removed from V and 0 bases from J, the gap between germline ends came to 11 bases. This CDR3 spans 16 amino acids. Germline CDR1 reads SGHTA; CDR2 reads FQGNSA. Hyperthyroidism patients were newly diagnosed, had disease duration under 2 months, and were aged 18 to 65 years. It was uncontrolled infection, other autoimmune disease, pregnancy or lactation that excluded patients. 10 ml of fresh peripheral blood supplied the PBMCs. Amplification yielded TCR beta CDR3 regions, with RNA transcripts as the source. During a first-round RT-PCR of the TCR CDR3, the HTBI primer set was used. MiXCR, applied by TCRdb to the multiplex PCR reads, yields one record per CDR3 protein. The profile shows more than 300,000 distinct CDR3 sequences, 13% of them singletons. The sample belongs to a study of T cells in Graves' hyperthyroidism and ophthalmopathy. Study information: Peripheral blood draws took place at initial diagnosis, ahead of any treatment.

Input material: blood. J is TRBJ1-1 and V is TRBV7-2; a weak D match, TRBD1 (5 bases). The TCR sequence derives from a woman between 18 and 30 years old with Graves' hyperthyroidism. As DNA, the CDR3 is TGTGCCAGCAGCTTAGCGGGGGGGGTGATGAACACTGAAGCTTTCTTT. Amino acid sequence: CASSLAGGVMNTEAFF.